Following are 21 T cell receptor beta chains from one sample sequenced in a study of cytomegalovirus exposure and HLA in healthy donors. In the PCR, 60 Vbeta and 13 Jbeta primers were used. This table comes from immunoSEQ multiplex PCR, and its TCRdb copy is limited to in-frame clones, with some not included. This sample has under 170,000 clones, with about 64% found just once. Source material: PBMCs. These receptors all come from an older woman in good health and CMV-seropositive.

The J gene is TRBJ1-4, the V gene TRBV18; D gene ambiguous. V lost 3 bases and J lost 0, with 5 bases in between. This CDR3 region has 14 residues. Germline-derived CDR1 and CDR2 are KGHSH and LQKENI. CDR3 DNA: TGTGCCAGCTCACCGCGGGCAACTAATGAAAAACTGTTTTTT. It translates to CASSPRATNEKLFF.

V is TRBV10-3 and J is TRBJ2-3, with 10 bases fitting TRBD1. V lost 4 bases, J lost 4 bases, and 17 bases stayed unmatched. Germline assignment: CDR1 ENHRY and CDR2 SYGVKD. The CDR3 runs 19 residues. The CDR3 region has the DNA TGTGCCATCAGTGCCCCGACAGGGGGCGGCGGGAGTGGGGCAGATACGCAGTATTTT. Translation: CAISAPTGGGGSGADTQYF.

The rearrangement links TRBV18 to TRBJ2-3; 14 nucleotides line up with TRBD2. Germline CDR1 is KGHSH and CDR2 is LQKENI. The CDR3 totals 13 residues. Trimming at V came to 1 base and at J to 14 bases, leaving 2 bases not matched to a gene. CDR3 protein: CASSPLGLAGAYF. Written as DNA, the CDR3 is TGTGCCAGCTCACCACTGGGACTAGCGGGAGCGTATTTT.

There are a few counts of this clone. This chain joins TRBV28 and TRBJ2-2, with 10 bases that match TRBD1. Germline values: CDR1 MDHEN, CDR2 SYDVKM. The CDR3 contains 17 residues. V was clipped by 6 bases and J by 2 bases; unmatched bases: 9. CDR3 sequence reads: CASRRDRGAINTGELFF. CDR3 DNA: TGTGCCAGCAGAAGGGACAGGGGAGCCATCAACACCGGGGAGCTGTTTTTT.

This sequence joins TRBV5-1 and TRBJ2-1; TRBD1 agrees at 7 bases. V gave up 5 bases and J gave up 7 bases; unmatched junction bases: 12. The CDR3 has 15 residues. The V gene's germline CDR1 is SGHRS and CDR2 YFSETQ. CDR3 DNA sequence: TGCGCCAGCAGTTCGAGCCAGGGGGTGGTTAATGAGCAGTTCTTC. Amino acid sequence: CASSSSQGVVNEQFF.

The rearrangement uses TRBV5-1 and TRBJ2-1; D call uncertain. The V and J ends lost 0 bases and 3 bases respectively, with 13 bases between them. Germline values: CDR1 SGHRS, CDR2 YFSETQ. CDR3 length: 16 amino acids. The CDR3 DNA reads TGCGCCAGCAGCTTGGTGGTGGGCCGAGTCTACAATGAGCAGTTCTTC. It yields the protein CASSLVVGRVYNEQFF. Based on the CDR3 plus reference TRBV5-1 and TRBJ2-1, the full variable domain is KAGVTQTPRYLIKTRGQQVTLSCSPISGHRSVSWYQQTPGQGLQFLFEYFSETQRNKGNFPGRFSGRQFSNSRSEMNVSTLELGDSALYLCASSLVVGRVYNEQFFGPGTRLTVL.

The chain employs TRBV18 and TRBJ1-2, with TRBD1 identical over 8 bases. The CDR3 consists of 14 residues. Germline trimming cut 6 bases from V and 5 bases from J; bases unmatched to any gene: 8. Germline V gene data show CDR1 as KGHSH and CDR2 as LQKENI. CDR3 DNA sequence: TGTGCCAGCTCTCCGGACAGGGATCTTTATGGCTACACCTTC. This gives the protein CASSPDRDLYGYTF. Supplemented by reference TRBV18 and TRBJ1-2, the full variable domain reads NAGVMQNPRHLVRRRGQEARLRCSPMKGHSHVYWYRQLPEEGLKFMVYLQKENIIDESGMPKERFSAEFPKEGPSILRIQQVVRGDSAAYFCASSPDRDLYGYTFGSGTRLTVV.

The CDR3 region has the DNA TGTGCCAGCAGCTTCGGCGGGAATAGTTACGAGCAGTACTTC. Its translation is CASSFGGNSYEQYF. The J gene is TRBJ2-7, the V gene TRBV5-4; D is possibly TRBD2 (6 bases). The length of the CDR3 is 14 residues. The germline gives CDR1 SGHNT, CDR2 YYREEE (reference sequence). Trimming took 2 bases from V and 4 from J, leaving 13 bases between them. Supplemented by reference TRBV5-4 and TRBJ2-7, the full variable domain reads ETGVTQSPTHLIKTRGQQVTLRCSSQSGHNTVSWYQQALGQGPQFIFQYYREEENGRGNFPPRFSGLQFPNYSSELNVNALELDDSALYLCASSFGGNSYEQYFGPGTRLTVT.

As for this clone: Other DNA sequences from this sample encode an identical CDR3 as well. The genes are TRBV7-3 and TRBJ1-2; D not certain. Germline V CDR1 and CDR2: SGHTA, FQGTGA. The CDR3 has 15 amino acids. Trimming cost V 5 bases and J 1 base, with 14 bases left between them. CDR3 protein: CASSLGPRGNYGYTF. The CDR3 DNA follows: TGTGCCAGCAGCCTAGGCCCTCGGGGTAACTATGGCTACACCTTC.

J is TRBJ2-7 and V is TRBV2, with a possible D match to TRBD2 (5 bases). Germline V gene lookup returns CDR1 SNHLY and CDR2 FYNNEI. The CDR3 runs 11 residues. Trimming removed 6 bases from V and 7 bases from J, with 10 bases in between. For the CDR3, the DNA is TGTGCCAGCAGGAGTAGCGAAGAGCAGTACTTC. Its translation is CASRSSEEQYF.

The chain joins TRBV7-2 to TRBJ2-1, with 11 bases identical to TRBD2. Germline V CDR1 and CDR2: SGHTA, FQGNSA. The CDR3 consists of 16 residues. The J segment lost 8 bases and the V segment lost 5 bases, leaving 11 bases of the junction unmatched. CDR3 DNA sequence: TGTGCCAGCAGCCCCCCCGGGCTAGCGGGAGGCGATGAGCAGTTCTTC. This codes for CASSPPGLAGGDEQFF.

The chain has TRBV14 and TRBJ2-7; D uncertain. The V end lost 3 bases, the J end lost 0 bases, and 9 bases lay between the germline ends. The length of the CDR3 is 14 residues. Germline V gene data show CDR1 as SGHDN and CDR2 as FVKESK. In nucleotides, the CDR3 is TGTGCCAGCAGCCAGATGGGCAGCTCCTACGAGCAGTACTTC. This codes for CASSQMGSSYEQYF.

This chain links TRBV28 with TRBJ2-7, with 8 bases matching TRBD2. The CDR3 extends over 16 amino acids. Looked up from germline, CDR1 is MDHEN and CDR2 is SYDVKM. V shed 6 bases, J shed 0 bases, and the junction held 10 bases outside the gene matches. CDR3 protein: CASSPGGGLSSYEQYF. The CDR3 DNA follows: TGTGCCAGCAGCCCGGGGGGGGGACTGAGCTCCTACGAGCAGTACTTC. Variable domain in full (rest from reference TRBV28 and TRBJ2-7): DVKVTQSSRYLVKRTGEKVFLECVQDMDHENMFWYRQDPGLGLRLIYFSYDVKMKEKGDIPEGYSVSREKKERFSLILESASTNQTSMYLCASSPGGGLSSYEQYFGPGTRLTVT.

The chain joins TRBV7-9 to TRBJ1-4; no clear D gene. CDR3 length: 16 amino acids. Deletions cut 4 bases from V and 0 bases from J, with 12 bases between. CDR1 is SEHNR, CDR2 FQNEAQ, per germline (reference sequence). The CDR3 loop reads CASSSRATATNEKLFF. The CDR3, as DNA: TGTGCCAGCAGCTCCCGAGCGACCGCAACTAATGAAAAACTGTTTTTT.

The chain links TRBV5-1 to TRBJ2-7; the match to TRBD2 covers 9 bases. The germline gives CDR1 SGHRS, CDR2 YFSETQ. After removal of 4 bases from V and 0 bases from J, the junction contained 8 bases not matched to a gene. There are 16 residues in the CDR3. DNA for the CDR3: TGCGCCAGCAGCCAAATTCCGGGACTAGCCTCCTACGAGCAGTACTTC. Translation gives CASSQIPGLASYEQYF.

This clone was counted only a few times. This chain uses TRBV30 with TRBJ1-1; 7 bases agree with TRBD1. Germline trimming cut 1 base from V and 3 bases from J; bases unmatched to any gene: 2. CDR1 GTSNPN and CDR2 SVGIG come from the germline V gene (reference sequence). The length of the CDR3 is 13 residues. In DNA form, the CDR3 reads TGTGCCTGGAGTGACAGGGGTGACACTGAAGCTTTCTTT. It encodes CAWSDRGDTEAFF.

The chain's CDR3 is CASSPRPSSGEAETQYF. In DNA, the CDR3 is TGTGCCAGCAGCCCCCGGCCCTCTAGCGGGGAAGCGGAGACCCAGTACTTC. J is TRBJ2-5 and V is TRBV7-9; 9 bases fit TRBD2. V lost 5 bases to trimming and J lost 5 bases; unmatched junction nucleotides: 15. The CDR3 length is 17 residues. The germline V gene has CDR1 SEHNR and CDR2 FQNEAQ (reference sequence).

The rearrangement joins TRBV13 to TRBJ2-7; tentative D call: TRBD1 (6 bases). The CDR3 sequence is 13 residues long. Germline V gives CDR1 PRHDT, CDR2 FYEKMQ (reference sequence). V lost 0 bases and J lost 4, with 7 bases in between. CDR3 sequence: CASSLGQGYEQYF. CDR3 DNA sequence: TGTGCCAGCAGCTTAGGGCAGGGGTACGAGCAGTACTTC.

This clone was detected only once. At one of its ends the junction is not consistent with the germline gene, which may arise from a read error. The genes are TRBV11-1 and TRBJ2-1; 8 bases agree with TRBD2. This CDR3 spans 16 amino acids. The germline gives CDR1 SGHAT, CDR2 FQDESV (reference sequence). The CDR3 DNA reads TGTGCCAGCAGCTTACAGCGGGAGAGCTCCCACAATGAGCAGTTCTTC. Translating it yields CASSLQRESSHNEQFF.

CDR3 protein: CASSLSDRDLYGYTF. In DNA, the CDR3 is TGTGCCAGCAGCTTGTCGGACAGGGACCTCTATGGCTACACCTTC. This chain joins TRBV5-6 and TRBJ1-2; 8 nucleotides align to TRBD1. V shed 1 base and J 4 bases; nucleotides not matched to a gene: 6. Germline loops: CDR1 SGHDT, CDR2 YYEEEE. CDR3 length: 15 amino acids.

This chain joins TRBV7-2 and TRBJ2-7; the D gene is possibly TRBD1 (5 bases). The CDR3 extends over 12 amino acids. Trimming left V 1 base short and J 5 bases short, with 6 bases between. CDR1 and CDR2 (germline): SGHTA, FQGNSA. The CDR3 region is CASSLGQNEQYF. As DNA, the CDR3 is TGTGCCAGCAGCTTAGGACAGAACGAGCAGTACTTC.